The clone carrying this T cell receptor (beta chain) has at least ten counts. Antigen unknown. TCRdb called the 5' RACE reads again in MiXCR, with one record for every CDR3 protein. The data show 410,000 or so distinct CDR3 sequences, with around 22% seen just once and 13% held by the top ten. These data come from a study of T-cell memory formation after mild COVID-19. Study summary: TCR clustering was largely donor specific. Study-wide results and limits: Clones from the second wave (peaking day 37) had unconfirmed SARS-CoV-2 specificity. Memory sampled before infection contained some responding clones, suggesting cross-reactive memory joined. CD4/CD8 balance characterized clones contracting day 15 to 85, and CD4+ skew characterized later expanders.

Sequenced: PBMCs or a T cell subset sorted from them (not recorded which). The clonotype originates from an adult woman who had mild COVID-19 (a few samples of this study predate the infection). Cell type and time point are not known.

In nucleotides, the CDR3 is TGCGCCAGCAGCTCCGGGACCTACTCCTACAATGAGCAGTTCTTC. It yields the protein CASSSGTYSYNEQFF. J is TRBJ2-1 and V is TRBV5-1; either TRBD1 or TRBD2 may supply D (5 bases each). V lost 3 bases and J 0 bases, leaving 10 bases between the germline ends. Germline V gene data show CDR1 as SGHRS and CDR2 as YFSETQ. This CDR3 is 15 amino acids long. The full variable domain, rest sourced from reference TRBV5-1 and TRBJ2-1, is KAGVTQTPRYLIKTRGQQVTLSCSPISGHRSVSWYQQTPGQGLQFLFEYFSETQRNKGNFPGRFSGRQFSNSRSEMNVSTLELGDSALYLCASSSGTYSYNEQFFGPGTRLTVL.